This is a list of T cell receptor beta chains from one sample in a study of neurological immune-mediated disorders. TCRdb used MiXCR to reprocess the 5' RACE reads, holding one entry per CDR3 protein. The top ten hold 9.5% to 10% of the sample, which has over 55,000 distinct CDR3 sequences, 10% seen once. Specimen: PBMCs. The receptors shown here come from a man aged 30 to 45 in good health. Each CDR3 is given with its conserved first and last residue. D genes are given only for firm matches. Not all rows give a size; the values are once, few, many and, for expanded clones, a class.

d_gene,len,j_gene,abundance,v_gene,CDR3aa,CDR3nt
.,16,TRBJ2-5,many,TRBV4-1,CASSQEGTRNQETQYF,TGCGCCAGCAGCCAAGAAGGGACAAGAAACCAAGAGACCCAGTACTTC
TRBD1,15,TRBJ2-7,many,TRBV18,CASSPPGQKLYEQYF,TGTGCCAGCTCACCACCGGGACAGAAACTTTACGAGCAGTACTTC
.,15,TRBJ1-2,many,TRBV28,CASTPPGGLNYGYTF,TGTGCCAGCACCCCCCCCGGGGGGCTCAACTATGGCTACACCTTC
.,14,TRBJ1-6,many,TRBV7-2,CASSSDLSNSPLHF,TGTGCCAGCAGCTCTGACCTATCTAACTCACCCCTCCACTTT
.,13,TRBJ2-2,many,TRBV5-1,CASSPTVTGELFF,TGCGCCAGCAGCCCTACGGTAACCGGGGAGCTGTTTTTT
.,15,TRBJ1-5,.,TRBV10-2,CASSESSQGNQPQHF,TGCGCCAGCAGTGAGTCTTCCCAGGGAAACCAGCCCCAGCATTTT
TRBD2,14,TRBJ2-7,many,TRBV29-1,CSVADSSGSYEQYF,TGCAGCGTTGCGGACTCTAGCGGCTCCTACGAGCAGTACTTC
TRBD1,17,TRBJ1-2,many,TRBV5-1,CASSYSIRDRDHYGYTF,TGCGCCAGCAGCTACTCAATCCGGGACAGGGATCACTATGGCTACACCTTC
TRBD1,16,TRBJ1-1,many,TRBV7-2,CASSLVSGGLNTEAFF,TGTGCCAGCAGCTTAGTTTCAGGGGGCTTAAACACTGAAGCTTTCTTT
.,14,TRBJ2-3,many,TRBV5-1,CASSLVAGTDTQYF,TGCGCCAGCAGCTTGGTGGCGGGAACAGATACGCAGTATTTT
.,13,TRBJ2-7,many,TRBV25-1,CASSEIGDHEQYF,TGTGCCAGCAGTGAGATCGGGGACCACGAGCAGTACTTC
TRBD2,13,TRBJ2-3,many,TRBV7-2,CASSLTSSDTQYF,TGTGCCAGCAGCTTGACTAGCTCAGATACGCAGTATTTT
TRBD2,17,TRBJ2-1,few,TRBV7-3,CASSPLHLAGEYNEQFF,TGTGCCAGCAGCCCTCTCCATCTAGCGGGGGAATACAATGAGCAGTTCTTC
TRBD1,14,TRBJ2-5,many,TRBV28,CASRLGQVRETQYF,TGTGCCAGCAGACTGGGACAGGTTCGAGAGACCCAGTACTTC
.,16,TRBJ2-6,many,TRBV5-5,CATGNRWTSGANVLTF,TGTGCTACCGGGAACAGGTGGACCTCAGGGGCCAACGTCCTGACTTTC
.,17,TRBJ2-6,many,TRBV7-9,CASSPWTAESGANVLTF,TGTGCCAGCAGCCCTTGGACAGCGGAGTCTGGGGCCAACGTCCTGACTTTC
.,14,TRBJ1-4,many,TRBV28,CATRPGPGNEKLFF,TGTGCCACCCGGCCCGGCCCGGGCAATGAAAAACTGTTTTTT
.,16,TRBJ1-4,many,TRBV5-1,CASSKGSTPTNEKLFF,TGCGCCAGCAGCAAAGGGTCCACCCCAACTAATGAAAAACTGTTTTTT
.,14,TRBJ1-2,many,TRBV5-1,CASSLGTAEYGYTF,TGCGCCAGCAGCTTGGGGACAGCTGAGTATGGCTACACCTTC
.,17,TRBJ2-2,many,TRBV12-3/TRBV12-4,CASSLLGPYLNTGELFF,TGTGCCAGCAGCTTACTAGGACCCTACTTGAACACCGGGGAGCTGTTTTTT
.,14,TRBJ2-3,.,TRBV5-1,CASSLSLDLDTQYF,TGCGCCAGCAGCTTGTCCCTAGATTTAGATACGCAGTATTTT
.,14,TRBJ2-7,.,TRBV12-3/TRBV12-4,CASNPGPGTYEQYF,TGTGCCAGCAACCCGGGACCGGGGACCTACGAGCAGTACTTC
.,13,TRBJ1-2,many,TRBV15,CATSLTGNYGYTF,TGTGCCACCAGCCTGACGGGGAACTATGGCTACACCTTC
.,15,TRBJ2-3,many,TRBV7-6,CASSLAWPSTDTQYF,TGTGCCAGCAGCTTAGCATGGCCTAGCACAGATACGCAGTATTTT
.,14,TRBJ2-2,.,TRBV6-6,CASRGGTNTGELFF,TGTGCCAGCAGGGGCGGGACGAACACCGGGGAGCTGTTTTTT
.,13,TRBJ2-1,many,TRBV20-1,CSAREDPNNEQFF,TGCAGTGCTAGAGAGGATCCTAACAATGAGCAGTTCTTC
TRBD1,16,TRBJ1-5,.,TRBV7-9,CASSLGTGSSNQPQHF,TGTGCCAGCAGCTTAGGGACAGGGTCTAGCAATCAGCCCCAGCATTTT
TRBD1,13,TRBJ1-5,many,TRBV29-1,CSVGQGVNQPQHF,TGCAGCGTTGGACAGGGAGTGAATCAGCCCCAGCATTTT
.,14,TRBJ2-5,many,TRBV29-1,CSVERQPARETQYF,TGCAGCGTTGAACGACAGCCGGCCCGAGAGACCCAGTACTTC
.,11,TRBJ1-1,few,TRBV30,CAWSVPSEAFF,TGTGCCTGGAGTGTTCCCTCTGAAGCTTTCTTT
.,15,TRBJ2-2,many,TRBV6-2/TRBV6-3,CASSPTQGGTGELFF,TGTGCCAGCAGTCCCACGCAGGGTGGCACCGGGGAGCTGTTTTTT
TRBD2,21,TRBJ2-7,many,TRBV6-5,CASPQTQPGLASREVSYEQYF,TGTGCCAGCCCACAGACTCAACCGGGACTAGCGTCCCGAGAGGTATCCTACGAGCAGTACTTC
.,14,TRBJ2-7,many,TRBV7-3,CASSKSGTSAEQYF,TGTGCCAGCAGCAAATCCGGGACTTCGGCCGAGCAGTACTTC
TRBD2,18,TRBJ2-2,many,TRBV10-3,CAISDPRGGSGSTGELFF,TGTGCCATCAGTGACCCCCGAGGGGGTAGCGGGAGCACCGGGGAGCTGTTTTTT
.,15,TRBJ1-2,.,TRBV6-1,CASSMAAGLNYGYTF,TGTGCCAGCAGTATGGCTGCTGGACTTAACTATGGCTACACCTTC
.,13,TRBJ2-5,many,TRBV6-1,CASGWQGRETQYF,TGTGCCAGCGGATGGCAGGGGAGGGAGACCCAGTACTTC
.,12,TRBJ1-2,many,TRBV5-6,CASSAGSYGYTF,TGTGCCAGCAGCGCAGGGAGTTATGGCTACACCTTC
.,17,TRBJ2-3,many,TRBV14,CASSQVAGRPHTDTQYF,TGTGCCAGCAGCCAAGTAGCCGGACGACCACACACAGATACGCAGTATTTT
.,13,TRBJ1-5,many,TRBV12-3/TRBV12-4,CASSLQRYQPQHF,TGTGCCAGCAGTTTGCAGAGATATCAGCCCCAGCATTTT
TRBD2,16,TRBJ2-1,.,TRBV7-8,CASSRTSGISYNEQFF,TGTGCCAGCAGCCGGACTAGCGGAATCTCCTACAATGAGCAGTTCTTC
.,18,TRBJ1-1,many,TRBV28,CASTSTGIRLGAGTEAFF,TGTGCCAGCACCTCAACAGGGATTCGCTTGGGCGCGGGCACTGAAGCTTTCTTT